Included here is one TCR beta chain sequence, with context. The antigen is unknown. The sample belongs to a study of OX40 agonist ivuxolimab in advanced cancers. The study's findings and limits: Circulating CD4+ and CD8+ T cells showed clonal expansion by week 6 at 0.1 to 3.0 mg/kg.

Using immunoSEQ multiplex PCR, the repertoire was profiled, and TCRdb retains in-frame clones only, with some absent. The sample shows some 66,000 clones, approximately 91% of them seen only once. V lost 4 bases to trimming and J lost 7 bases; unmatched junction nucleotides: 10. The CDR3 runs 15 residues. From germline, CDR1 is SGDLS and CDR2 YYNGEE. No patient had autoimmune disease or received systemic immunosuppression. This specimen was CD4+ or CD8+ T cells sorted from blood, taken in a trial of the OX40 agonist ivuxolimab. V and J are TRBV9 and TRBJ1-2, with 10 nucleotides matching TRBD1. The TCR comes from an adult with an advanced solid tumor such as melanoma, head and neck, liver or kidney cancer. CDR3 bases: TGTGCCAGCAGCAGACGACAGGGGGCGTCTTTTGGCTACACCTTC. Its protein is CASSRRQGASFGYTF. Full variable domain (outside the CDR3, taken from reference TRBV9 and TRBJ1-2): DSGVTQTPKHLITATGQRVTLRCSPRSGDLSVYWYQQSLDQGLQFLIQYYNGEERAKGNILERFSAQQFPDLHSELNLSSLELGDSALYFCASSRRQGASFGYTFGSGTRLTVV.